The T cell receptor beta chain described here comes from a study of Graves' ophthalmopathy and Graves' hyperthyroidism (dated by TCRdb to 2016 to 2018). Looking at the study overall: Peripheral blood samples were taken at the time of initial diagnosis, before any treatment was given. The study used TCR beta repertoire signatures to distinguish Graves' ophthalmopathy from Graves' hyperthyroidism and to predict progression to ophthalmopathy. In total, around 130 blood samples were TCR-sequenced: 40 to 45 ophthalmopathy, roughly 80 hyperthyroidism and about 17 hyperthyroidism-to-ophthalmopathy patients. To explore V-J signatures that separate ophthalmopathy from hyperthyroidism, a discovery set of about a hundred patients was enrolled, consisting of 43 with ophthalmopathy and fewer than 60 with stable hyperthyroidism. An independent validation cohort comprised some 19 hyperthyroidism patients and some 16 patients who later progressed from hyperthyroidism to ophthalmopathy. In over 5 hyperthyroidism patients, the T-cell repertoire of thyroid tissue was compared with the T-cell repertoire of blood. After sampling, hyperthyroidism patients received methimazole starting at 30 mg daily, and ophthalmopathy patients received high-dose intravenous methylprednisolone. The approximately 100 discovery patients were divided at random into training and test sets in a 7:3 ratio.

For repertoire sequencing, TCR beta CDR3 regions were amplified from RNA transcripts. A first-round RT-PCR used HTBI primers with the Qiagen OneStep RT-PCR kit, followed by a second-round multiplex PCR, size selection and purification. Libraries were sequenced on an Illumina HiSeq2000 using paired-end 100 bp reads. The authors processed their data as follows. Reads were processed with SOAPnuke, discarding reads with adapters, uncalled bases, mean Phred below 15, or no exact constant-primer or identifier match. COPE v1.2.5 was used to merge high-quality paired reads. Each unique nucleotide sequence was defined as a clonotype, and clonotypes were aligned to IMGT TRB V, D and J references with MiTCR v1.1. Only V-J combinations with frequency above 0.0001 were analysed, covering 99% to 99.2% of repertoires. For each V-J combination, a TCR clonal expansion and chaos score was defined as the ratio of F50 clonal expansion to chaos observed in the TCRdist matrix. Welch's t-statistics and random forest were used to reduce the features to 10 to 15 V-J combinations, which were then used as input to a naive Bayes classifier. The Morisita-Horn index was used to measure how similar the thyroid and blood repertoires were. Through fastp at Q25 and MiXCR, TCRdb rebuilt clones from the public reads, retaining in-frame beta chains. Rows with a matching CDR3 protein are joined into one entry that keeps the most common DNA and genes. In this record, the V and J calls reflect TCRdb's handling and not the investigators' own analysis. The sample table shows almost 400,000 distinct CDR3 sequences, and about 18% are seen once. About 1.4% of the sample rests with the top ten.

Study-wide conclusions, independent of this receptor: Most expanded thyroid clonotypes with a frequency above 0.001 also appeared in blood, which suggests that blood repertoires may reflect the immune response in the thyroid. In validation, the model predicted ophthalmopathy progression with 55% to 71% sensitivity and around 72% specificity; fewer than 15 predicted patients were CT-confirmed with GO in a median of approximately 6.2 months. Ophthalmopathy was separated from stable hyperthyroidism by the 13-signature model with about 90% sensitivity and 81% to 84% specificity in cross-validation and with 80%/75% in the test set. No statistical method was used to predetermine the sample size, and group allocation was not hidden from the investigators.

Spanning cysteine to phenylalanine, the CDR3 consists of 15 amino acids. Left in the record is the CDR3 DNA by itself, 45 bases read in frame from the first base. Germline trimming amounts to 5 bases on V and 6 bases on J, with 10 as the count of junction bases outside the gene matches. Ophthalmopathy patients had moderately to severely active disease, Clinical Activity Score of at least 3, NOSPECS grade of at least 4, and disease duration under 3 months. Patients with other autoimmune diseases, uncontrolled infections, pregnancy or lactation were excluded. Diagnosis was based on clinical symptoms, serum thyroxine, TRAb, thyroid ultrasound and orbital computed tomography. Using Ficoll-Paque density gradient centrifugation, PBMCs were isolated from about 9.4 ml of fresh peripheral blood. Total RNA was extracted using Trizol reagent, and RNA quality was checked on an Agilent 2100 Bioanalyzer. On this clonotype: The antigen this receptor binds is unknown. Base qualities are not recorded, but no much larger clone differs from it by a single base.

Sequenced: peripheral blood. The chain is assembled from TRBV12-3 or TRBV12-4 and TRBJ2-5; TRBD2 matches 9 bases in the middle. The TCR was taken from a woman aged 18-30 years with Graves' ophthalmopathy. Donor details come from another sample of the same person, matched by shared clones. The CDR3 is CASSDHGTSNKTQYF. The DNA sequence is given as TGTGCCAGCAGTGACCACGGGACTAGCAATAAGACCCAGTACTTC.